This TCR beta chain is drawn from a study of cytomegalovirus exposure and HLA in healthy donors. Use of 60 Vbeta and 13 Jbeta primers characterized the PCR. This table comes from immunoSEQ multiplex PCR, and its TCRdb copy is limited to in-frame clones, with some not included. The sample consists of approximately 190,000 clones, 65% to 85% of them appearing once. Study results and caveats: Equally common other TCR beta chains were less clonally expanded than HLA-associated ones, a later analysis found.

Note on this clone: Its antigen is not identified.

V was clipped by 8 bases and J by 1 base, with 15 bases between them. Germline CDR1 SGHTA, CDR2 FQGNSA. The CDR3 extends over 15 amino acids. Sample: PBMCs. This TCR came from a woman in her thirties in good health and CMV-seropositive. This chain joins TRBV7-2 and TRBJ2-4, with D possibly being TRBD1 (6 bases). For the CDR3, the DNA is TGTGCCAGCGGCCAGGGGTCTTTCGCCAAAAACATTCAGTACTTC. Residues: CASGQGSFAKNIQYF.